The present T cell receptor (beta chain) was sequenced within a study of blood T cells in healthy people across ages. The CDR3 is 13 residues long. Germline V gene lookup returns CDR1 SQVTM and CDR2 ANQGSEA. V lost 6 bases and J lost 4, with 15 bases in between. Alongside a J-beta primer mix, a sample-barcoded 5' primer served in a second PCR lasting about 6 to 11 cycles. The authors tagged each cDNA molecule using a template-switch adaptor with 12 random nucleotides. TCRdb ran MiXCR on the 5' RACE reads and lists one entry per CDR3 protein. The table has roughly 1.7 million distinct CDR3 sequences, about 31% seen once. The study, taken as a whole, reports: It was found that TCR beta diversity correlated strongly with the percentage of naive T cells. Those diversity estimates obtained from one million T cells were thought to be underestimates.

About this clonotype itself: Antigen specificity is unknown.

Sample: blood. The chain joins TRBV29-1 to TRBJ1-2; D not certain. This receptor was obtained from a woman aged 30 to 39 in good health. The DNA of the CDR3 is TGCAGCGTGACGGGAGGGCCATCCTATGGCTACACCTTC. Translating it yields CSVTGGPSYGYTF.